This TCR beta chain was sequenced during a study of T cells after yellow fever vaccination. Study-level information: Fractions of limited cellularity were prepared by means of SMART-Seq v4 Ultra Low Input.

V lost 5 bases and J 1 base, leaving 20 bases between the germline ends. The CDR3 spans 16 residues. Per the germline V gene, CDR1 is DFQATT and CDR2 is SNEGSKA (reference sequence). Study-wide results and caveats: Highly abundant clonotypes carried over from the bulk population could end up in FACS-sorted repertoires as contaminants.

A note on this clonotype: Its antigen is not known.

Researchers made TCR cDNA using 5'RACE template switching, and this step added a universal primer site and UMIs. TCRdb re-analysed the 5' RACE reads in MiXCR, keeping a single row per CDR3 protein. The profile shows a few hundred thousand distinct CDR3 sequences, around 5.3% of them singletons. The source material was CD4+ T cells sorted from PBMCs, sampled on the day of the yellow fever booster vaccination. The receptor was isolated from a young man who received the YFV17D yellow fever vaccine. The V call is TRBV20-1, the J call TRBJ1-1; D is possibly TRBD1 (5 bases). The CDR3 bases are TGCAGTGCTGAAGACCCGAGGGGCGTGGGGAACACTGAAGCTTTCTTT. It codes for CSAEDPRGVGNTEAFF.